Listed below are T cell receptor beta chains from one sample, sequenced in a study of cytomegalovirus exposure and HLA in healthy donors. TCRdb's table, derived via immunoSEQ multiplex PCR, lists solely in-frame clones and lacks some. The sample has approximately 170,000 clones; over 70% are singletons. The sample consisted of PBMCs. All receptors derive from a boy under 10 years old in good health and CMV-seronegative. Each CDR3 is given without its conserved first and last residue. A D gene is named only where the DNA matches it firmly.

>NA|TRBJ1-2|TRBV7-5
ARSLVLGYT
>NA|TRBJ1-4|TRBV5-6
ASSLEGAFNEKLF
>NA|TRBJ2-1|TRBV6-5
ASSYSRTPWGNEQF
>NA|TRBJ1-2|TRBV5-5
ASSLGAGGSNYGYT
>TRBD1|TRBJ2-3|TRBV7-9
ASSFSPDRGEIEDTQY
>NA|TRBJ1-5|TRBV28
ASSASGSNQPQH
>NA|TRBJ1-5|TRBV19
ASSKPSQPQH
>TRBD2|TRBJ2-3|TRBV15
ATSRHSGSPTDTQY
>NA|TRBJ1-1|TRBV5-6
ASSGENTEAF
>NA|TRBJ1-1|TRBV7-3
ASSPGMVAEAF
>NA|TRBJ1-4|TRBV6-5
ASSYSPGSEKLF
>NA|TRBJ2-5|TRBV11-2
ASSLGRVSETQY
>TRBD2|TRBJ2-2|TRBV19
ASSPRTSGRASTGELF
>TRBD2|TRBJ2-3|TRBV7-9
ASSLVVAGGLYTQY
>TRBD2|TRBJ2-1|TRBV7-2
ASSPRLAGGYNEQF
>NA|TRBJ2-1|TRBV2
ASNALLSNEQF
>TRBD2|TRBJ2-5|TRBV7-2
ASSRLAGYQETQY
>TRBD2|TRBJ2-3|TRBV5-1
ASSQLAAGTDTQY
>TRBD2|TRBJ2-1|TRBV7-9
ASSPLGLAGVKDEQF
>TRBD2|TRBJ2-5|TRBV6-5
ASSSRTSGGVKY
>TRBD2|TRBJ2-3|TRBV2
ASSERGVSTDTQY
>NA|TRBJ1-4|TRBV28
ASSLDGEKLF
>NA|TRBJ1-4|TRBV18
ASSPGSGLANEKLF
>NA|TRBJ2-7|TRBV7-9
ASSLSRAAYEQY